Following are 14 T cell receptor beta chains from one sample sequenced in a study of cytomegalovirus exposure and HLA in healthy donors. PCR amplification relied on 60 Vbeta primers (plus 13 Jbeta primers). Assay: immunoSEQ multiplex PCR; the TCRdb copy retains only in-frame clones and omits some. The table includes about 84,000 clones, about three quarters detected once. The sample consisted of PBMCs. Receptors were obtained from a male donor in good health and CMV-seropositive.

The rearrangement uses TRBV7-2 and TRBJ2-7, with a possible D match to TRBD1 (5 bases). Trimming stripped 1 base from V and 2 bases from J, with 12 bases between. The CDR3 runs to 15 residues. Germline values: CDR1 SGHTA, CDR2 FQGNSA. The CDR3 here is CASSLGRGETYEQYF. In DNA, the CDR3 is TGTGCCAGCAGCTTAGGAAGGGGCGAAACCTACGAGCAGTACTTC.

J is TRBJ1-2 and V is TRBV28, with no clear D. The CDR3 extends over 15 amino acids. V was cut by 6 bases and J by 6 bases, with 20 bases left in between. Per the germline V gene, CDR1 is MDHEN and CDR2 is SYDVKM. The CDR3 loop reads CASSLLRGAINGYTF. Written as DNA, the CDR3 is TGTGCCAGCAGCCTCCTCCGAGGTGCGATTAATGGCTACACCTTC.

The chain recombines TRBV28 with TRBJ2-7; TRBD1 aligns across 7 bases. Germline trimming cut 4 bases from V and 2 bases from J; bases unmatched to any gene: 5. The CDR3 has 14 residues. Germline V gives CDR1 MDHEN, CDR2 SYDVKM. The CDR3 bases are TGTGCCAGCAGTTCACCGGGACAGACCTACGAGCAGTACTTC. Protein product: CASSSPGQTYEQYF.

This chain joins TRBV10-3 and TRBJ2-7; D is unresolved. This CDR3 has 12 amino acids. Germline CDR1 is ENHRY and CDR2 is SYGVKD. V was pared by 3 bases and J by 3 bases, with 6 bases between. CDR3 in DNA: TGTGCCATCAGTGAACTCAACTACGAGCAGTACTTC. This sequence encodes CAISELNYEQYF.

V usage is TRBV27 and J usage is TRBJ1-2; tentative D call: TRBD1 (6 bases). This CDR3 is built from 15 residues. Germline assignment: CDR1 MNHEY and CDR2 SMNVEV (reference sequence). Trimming left V 0 bases short and J 4 bases short, with 12 bases between. CDR3 amino acids: CASSLSRMTGYGYTF. The CDR3 nucleotides read TGTGCCAGCAGTTTATCCCGAATGACAGGCTATGGCTACACCTTC.

The chain has TRBV19 and TRBJ2-1; 8 bases match TRBD2. This CDR3 has 17 residues. Germline assignment: CDR1 LNHDA and CDR2 SQIVND (reference sequence). With 6 bases clipped from V and 3 bases from J, the junction kept 13 bases outside the gene matches. The CDR3 DNA follows: TGTGCCAGTAGCCCCTTCTTACCTAGCGGGTTCTACAATGAGCAGTTCTTC. Protein: CASSPFLPSGFYNEQFF. Looking up the rest from reference TRBV19 and TRBJ2-1 gives the full variable domain: DGGITQSPKYLFRKEGQNVTLSCEQNLNHDAMYWYRQDPGQGLRLIYYSQIVNDFQKGDIAEGYSVSREKKESFPLTVTSAQKNPTAFYLCASSPFLPSGFYNEQFFGPGTRLTVL.

The gene calls are TRBV4-2 and TRBJ1-4, with D possibly matching TRBD1 (6 bases). Per germline, CDR1 LGHNA and CDR2 YNFKEQ. Trimming took off 6 bases at V and 3 bases at J, with 14 bases between the two ends. The CDR3 sequence is 15 residues long. The CDR3 DNA reads TGTGCCAGCAGGACGACCGGGACACCTAATGAAAAACTGTTTTTT. The encoded protein is CASRTTGTPNEKLFF.

This chain uses TRBV6-5 with TRBJ2-1; TRBD2 agrees at 7 bases. The junction had 7 bases not matched to a gene; V was cut back by 7 bases and J by 7 bases. The CDR3 is made up of 13 amino acids. CDR1 is MNHEY, CDR2 SVGAGI, per germline. The CDR3 protein is CASTRPGGNEQFF. The CDR3 nucleotides read TGTGCCAGCACTCGACCCGGGGGGAATGAGCAGTTCTTC.

This clone has only a few counts. CDR3 sequence: CASSLGGPYEQYF. Here the CDR3 DNA reads TGTGCCAGCAGCTTGGGGGGACCCTACGAGCAGTACTTC. The chain uses TRBV7-2 and TRBJ2-7; D is perhaps TRBD2 (6 bases). V shed 3 bases and J shed 2 bases, with 8 bases lying between them. The CDR3 extends over 13 amino acids. CDR1 is SGHTA and CDR2 is FQGNSA in the germline V gene.

This chain uses TRBV5-1 with TRBJ2-3; 10 positions match TRBD2. CDR1 SGHRS and CDR2 YFSETQ come from the germline V gene. With V trimmed by 2 bases and J by 0 bases, 6 bases remained unmatched. The CDR3 spans 17 residues. Here the CDR3 reads CASSFSPTSGSTDTQYF. In DNA form, the CDR3 reads TGCGCCAGCAGCTTCTCCCCGACTAGCGGGAGCACAGATACGCAGTATTTT.

The chain recombines TRBV6-1 with TRBJ1-5, with D uncertain. Germline V gene sequence: CDR1 MNHNS, CDR2 SASEGT. V lost 3 bases and J 4 bases, leaving 10 bases between the germline ends. The CDR3 has 14 residues. CDR3 sequence reads: CASSDSLVNQPQHF. The CDR3 region has the DNA TGTGCCAGCAGTGACTCTCTAGTTAATCAGCCCCAGCATTTT.

The chain links TRBV13 to TRBJ2-2; D gene uncertain. The germline CDR1 and CDR2 sequences are PRHDT and FYEKMQ (reference sequence). CDR3 size: 13 residues. V was shortened by 1 base and J by 6 bases, with 6 bases between the two germline ends. CDR3 amino acids: CASSLDQAGELFF. CDR3 DNA: TGTGCCAGCAGCTTAGATCAGGCCGGGGAGCTGTTTTTT.

This chain uses TRBV11-2 with TRBJ2-2, with a weak D call TRBD2 (6 bases). This CDR3 spans 16 amino acids. Germline lookup yields CDR1 SGHAT and CDR2 FQNNGV. Trimming took 5 bases from V and 2 from J, leaving 15 bases between them. The CDR3 sequence is CASSLDWGVNTGELFF. DNA of the CDR3: TGTGCCAGCAGCCTCGACTGGGGGGTTAACACCGGGGAGCTGTTTTTT.

This chain joins TRBV7-9 and TRBJ2-2; 7 bases agree with TRBD1. J gave up 3 bases and V 2 bases, and 15 bases lay outside the gene matches. This CDR3 is 19 amino acids long. Germline V gene lookup returns CDR1 SEHNR and CDR2 FQNEAQ (reference sequence). CDR3 sequence: CASSLYSTRDRKYTGELFF. The CDR3 DNA follows: TGTGCCAGCAGCTTATACTCGACCCGGGACAGAAAATACACCGGGGAGCTGTTTTTT.